The T cell receptor beta chain described here comes from a study of shared clonotypes between healthy human individuals. Across the study: A couple of women and a few men aged 18 to 49 served as donors. Regarding the study as a whole: Blood alone was sampled, and tissue repertoires likely differ.

Of note for this clone: Its antigen is not known.

Germline CDR1 is LNHDA and CDR2 is SQIVND (reference sequence). The V segment lost 7 bases and the J segment 8 bases; nucleotides outside the gene matches: 12. CDR3 size: 15 residues. The repertoire was sequenced with immunoSEQ multiplex PCR; TCRdb's copy has only in-frame clones and lacks some. Among 2 million to 3 million clones listed, over 85% were seen once. The sequence was obtained from a man aged 18 to 35 in good health. Some clones in this sample may be carry-over from other donors' samples. This rearrangement joins TRBV19 to TRBJ2-1, with 9 positions matching TRBD1. Sequencing was carried out using naive CD4+ T cells from PBMCs. Specified subset: CD45RA+ positively selected. CDR3 DNA sequence: TGTGCCAGTAATAAACCGGGACAGGGTCGATATGAGCAGTTCTTC. Translated: CASNKPGQGRYEQFF.